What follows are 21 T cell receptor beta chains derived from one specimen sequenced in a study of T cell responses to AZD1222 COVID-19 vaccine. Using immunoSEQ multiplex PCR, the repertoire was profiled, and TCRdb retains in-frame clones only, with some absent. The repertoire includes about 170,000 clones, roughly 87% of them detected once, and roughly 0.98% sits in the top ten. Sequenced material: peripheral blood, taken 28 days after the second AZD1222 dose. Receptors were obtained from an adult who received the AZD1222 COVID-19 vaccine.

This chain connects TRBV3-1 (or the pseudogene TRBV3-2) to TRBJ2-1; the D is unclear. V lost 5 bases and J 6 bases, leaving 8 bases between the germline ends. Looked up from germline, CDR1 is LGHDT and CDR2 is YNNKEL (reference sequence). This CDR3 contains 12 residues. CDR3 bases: TGTGCCAGCAGCGCCCTGAGCAATGAGCAGTTCTTC. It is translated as CASSALSNEQFF.

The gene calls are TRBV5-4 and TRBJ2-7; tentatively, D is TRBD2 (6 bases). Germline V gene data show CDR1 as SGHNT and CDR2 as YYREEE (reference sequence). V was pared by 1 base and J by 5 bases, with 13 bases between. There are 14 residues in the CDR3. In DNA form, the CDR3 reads TGTGCCAGCAGCTTGCGTTGGGGGGTTGACGAGCAGTACTTC. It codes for CASSLRWGVDEQYF. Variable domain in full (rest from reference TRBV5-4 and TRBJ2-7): ETGVTQSPTHLIKTRGQQVTLRCSSQSGHNTVSWYQQALGQGPQFIFQYYREEENGRGNFPPRFSGLQFPNYSSELNVNALELDDSALYLCASSLRWGVDEQYFGPGTRLTVT.

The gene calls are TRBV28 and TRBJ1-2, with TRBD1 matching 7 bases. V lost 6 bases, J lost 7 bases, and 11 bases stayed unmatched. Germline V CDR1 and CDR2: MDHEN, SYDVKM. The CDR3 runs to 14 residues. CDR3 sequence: CASRPMGQPVGYTF. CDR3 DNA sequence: TGTGCCAGCAGACCGATGGGACAGCCGGTTGGCTACACCTTC.

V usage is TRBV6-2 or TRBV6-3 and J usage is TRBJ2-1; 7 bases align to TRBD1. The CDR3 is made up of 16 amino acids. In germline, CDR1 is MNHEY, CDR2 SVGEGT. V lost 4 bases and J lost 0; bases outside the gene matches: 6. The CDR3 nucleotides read TGTGCCAGCAGTTCCTGGGACAGTGGCTCCTACAATGAGCAGTTCTTC. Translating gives CASSSWDSGSYNEQFF.

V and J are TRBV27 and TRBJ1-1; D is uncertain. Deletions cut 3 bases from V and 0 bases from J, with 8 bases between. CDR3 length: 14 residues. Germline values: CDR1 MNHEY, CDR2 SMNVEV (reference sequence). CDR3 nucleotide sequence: TGTGCCAGCAGTTTTGGGGTAATGAACACTGAAGCTTTCTTT. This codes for CASSFGVMNTEAFF.

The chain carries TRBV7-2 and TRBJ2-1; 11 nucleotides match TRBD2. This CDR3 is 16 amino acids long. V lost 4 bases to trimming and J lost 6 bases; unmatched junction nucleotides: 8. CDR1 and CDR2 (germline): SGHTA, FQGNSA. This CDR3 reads CASSSPGLAATNEQFF. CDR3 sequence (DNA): TGTGCCAGCAGCTCTCCGGGACTAGCGGCAACCAATGAGCAGTTCTTC.

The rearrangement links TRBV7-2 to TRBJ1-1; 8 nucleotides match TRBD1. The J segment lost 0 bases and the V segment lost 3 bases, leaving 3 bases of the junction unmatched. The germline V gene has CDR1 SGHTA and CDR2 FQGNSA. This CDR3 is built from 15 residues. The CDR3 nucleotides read TGTGCCAGCAGCTTCCAGGGGGCACTGAACACTGAAGCTTTCTTT. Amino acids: CASSFQGALNTEAFF.

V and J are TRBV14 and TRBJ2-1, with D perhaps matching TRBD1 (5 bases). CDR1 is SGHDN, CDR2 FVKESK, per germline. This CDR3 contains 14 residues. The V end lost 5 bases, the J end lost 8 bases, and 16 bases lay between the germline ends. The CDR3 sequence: CASSDRGYYDEQFF. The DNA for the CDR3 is TGTGCCAGCAGCGATAGGGGCTATTACGATGAGCAGTTCTTC. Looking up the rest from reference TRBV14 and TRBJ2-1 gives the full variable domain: EAGVTQFPSHSVIEKGQTVTLRCDPISGHDNLYWYRRVMGKEIKFLLHFVKESKQDESGMPNNRFLAERTGGTYSTLKVQPAELEDSGVYFCASSDRGYYDEQFFGPGTRLTVL.

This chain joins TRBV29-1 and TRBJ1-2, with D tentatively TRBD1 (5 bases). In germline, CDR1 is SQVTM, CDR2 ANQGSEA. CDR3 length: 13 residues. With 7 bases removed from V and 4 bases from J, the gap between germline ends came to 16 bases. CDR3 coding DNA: TGCAGCGCCCAAGGGCAGGGTGGCTATGGCTACACCTTC. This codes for CSAQGQGGYGYTF. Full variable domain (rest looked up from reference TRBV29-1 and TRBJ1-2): SAVISQKPSRDICQRGTSLTIQCQVDSQVTMMFWYRQQPGQSLTLIATANQGSEATYESGFVIDKFPISRPNLTFSTLTVSNMSPEDSSIYLCSAQGQGGYGYTFGSGTRLTVV.

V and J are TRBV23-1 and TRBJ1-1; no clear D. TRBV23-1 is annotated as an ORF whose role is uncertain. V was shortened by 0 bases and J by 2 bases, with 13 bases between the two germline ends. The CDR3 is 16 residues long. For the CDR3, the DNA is TGCGCCAGCAGTCAATCGAGGGCAGGCCTAAACACTGAAGCTTTCTTT. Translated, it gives CASSQSRAGLNTEAFF.

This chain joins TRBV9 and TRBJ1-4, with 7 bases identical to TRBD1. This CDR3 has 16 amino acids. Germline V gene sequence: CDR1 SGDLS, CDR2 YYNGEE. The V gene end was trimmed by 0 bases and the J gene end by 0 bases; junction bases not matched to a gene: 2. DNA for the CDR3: TGTGCCAGCAGCGTAGGCACAGGGGCAACTAATGAAAAACTGTTTTTT. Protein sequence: CASSVGTGATNEKLFF.

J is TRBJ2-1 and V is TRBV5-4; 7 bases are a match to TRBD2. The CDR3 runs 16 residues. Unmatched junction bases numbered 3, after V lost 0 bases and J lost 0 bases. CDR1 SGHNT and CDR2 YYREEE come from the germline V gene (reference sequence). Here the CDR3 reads CASSLVGTTSYNEQFF. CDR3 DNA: TGTGCCAGCAGCTTGGTAGGGACTACCTCCTACAATGAGCAGTTCTTC.

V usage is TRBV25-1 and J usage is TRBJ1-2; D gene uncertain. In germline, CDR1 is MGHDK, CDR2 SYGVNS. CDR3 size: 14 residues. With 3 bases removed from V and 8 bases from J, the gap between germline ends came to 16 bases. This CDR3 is CASSDVGSTRGYTF. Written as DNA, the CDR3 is TGTGCCAGCAGTGACGTCGGCAGCACTCGGGGCTACACCTTC.

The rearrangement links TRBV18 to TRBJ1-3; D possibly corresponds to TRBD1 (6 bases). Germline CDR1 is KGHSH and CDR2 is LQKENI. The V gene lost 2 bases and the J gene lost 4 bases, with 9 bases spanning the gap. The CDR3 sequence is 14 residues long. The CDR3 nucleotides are TGTGCCAGCTCACCAACAGGGTACGGAAACACCATATATTTT. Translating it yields CASSPTGYGNTIYF.

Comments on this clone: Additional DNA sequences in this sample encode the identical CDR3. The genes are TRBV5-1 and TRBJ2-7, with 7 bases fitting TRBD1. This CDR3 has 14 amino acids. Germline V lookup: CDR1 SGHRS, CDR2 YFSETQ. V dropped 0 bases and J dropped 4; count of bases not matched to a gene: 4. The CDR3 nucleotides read TGCGCCAGCAGCTTGGGACAGGGCAGATACGAGCAGTACTTC. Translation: CASSLGQGRYEQYF. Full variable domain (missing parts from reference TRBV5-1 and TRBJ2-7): KAGVTQTPRYLIKTRGQQVTLSCSPISGHRSVSWYQQTPGQGLQFLFEYFSETQRNKGNFPGRFSGRQFSNSRSEMNVSTLELGDSALYLCASSLGQGRYEQYFGPGTRLTVT.

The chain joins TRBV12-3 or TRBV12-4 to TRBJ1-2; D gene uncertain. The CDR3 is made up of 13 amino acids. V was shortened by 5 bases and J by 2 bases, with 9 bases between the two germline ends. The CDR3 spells CASSLTENYGYTF. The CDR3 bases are TGTGCCAGCAGTCTTACAGAGAACTATGGCTACACCTTC.

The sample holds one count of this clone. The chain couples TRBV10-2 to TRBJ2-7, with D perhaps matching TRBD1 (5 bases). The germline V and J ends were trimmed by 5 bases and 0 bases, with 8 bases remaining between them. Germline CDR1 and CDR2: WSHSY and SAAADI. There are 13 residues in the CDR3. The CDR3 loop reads CASSSDSSYEQYF. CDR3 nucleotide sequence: TGCGCCAGCAGTTCTGACAGCTCCTACGAGCAGTACTTC.

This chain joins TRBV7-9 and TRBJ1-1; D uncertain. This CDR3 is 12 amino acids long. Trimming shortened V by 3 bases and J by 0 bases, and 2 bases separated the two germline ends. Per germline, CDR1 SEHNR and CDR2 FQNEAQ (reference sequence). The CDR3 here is CASSFLNTEAFF. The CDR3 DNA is TGTGCCAGCAGCTTCTTGAACACTGAAGCTTTCTTT.

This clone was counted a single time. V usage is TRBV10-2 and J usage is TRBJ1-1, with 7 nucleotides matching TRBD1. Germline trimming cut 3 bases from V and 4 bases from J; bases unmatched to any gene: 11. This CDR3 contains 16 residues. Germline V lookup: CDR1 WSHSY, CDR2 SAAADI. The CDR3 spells CASSDLPRTGSTEAFF. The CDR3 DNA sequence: TGCGCCAGCAGTGACCTTCCCCGGACAGGAAGCACTGAAGCTTTCTTT.

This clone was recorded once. This CDR3 is CASSATQNTEAFF. The CDR3, as DNA: TGTGCCAGCTCAGCGACACAGAACACTGAAGCTTTCTTT. V gene TRBV18 combines with J gene TRBJ1-1, with D unclear. There are 13 residues in the CDR3. The V end was cut by 5 bases, the J end by 1 base, with 8 bases between. Germline V gene data show CDR1 as KGHSH and CDR2 as LQKENI.

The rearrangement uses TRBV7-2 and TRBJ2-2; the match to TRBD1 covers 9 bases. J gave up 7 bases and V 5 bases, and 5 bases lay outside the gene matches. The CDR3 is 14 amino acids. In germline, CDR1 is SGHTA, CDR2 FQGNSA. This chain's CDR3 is CASSPGQGLGELFF. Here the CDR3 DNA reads TGTGCCAGCAGCCCGGGACAGGGCCTCGGGGAGCTGTTTTTT.